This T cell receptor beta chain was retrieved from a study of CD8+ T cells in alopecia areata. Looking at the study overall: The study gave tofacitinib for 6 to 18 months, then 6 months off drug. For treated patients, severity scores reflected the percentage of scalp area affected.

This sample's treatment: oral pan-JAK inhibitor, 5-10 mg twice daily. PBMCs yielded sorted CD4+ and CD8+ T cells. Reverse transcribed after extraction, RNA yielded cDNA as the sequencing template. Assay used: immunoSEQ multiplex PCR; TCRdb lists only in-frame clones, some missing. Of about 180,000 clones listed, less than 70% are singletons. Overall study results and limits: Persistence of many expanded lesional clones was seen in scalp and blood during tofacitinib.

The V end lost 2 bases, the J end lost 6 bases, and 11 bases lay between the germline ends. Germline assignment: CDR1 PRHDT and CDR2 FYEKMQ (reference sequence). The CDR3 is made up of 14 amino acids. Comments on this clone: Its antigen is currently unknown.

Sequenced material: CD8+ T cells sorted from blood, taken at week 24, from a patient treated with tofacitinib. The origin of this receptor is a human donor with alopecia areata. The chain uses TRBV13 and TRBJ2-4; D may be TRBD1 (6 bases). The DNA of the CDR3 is TGTGCCAGCAGCTTATTAACAGGGCCAAACATTCAGTACTTC. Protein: CASSLLTGPNIQYF.